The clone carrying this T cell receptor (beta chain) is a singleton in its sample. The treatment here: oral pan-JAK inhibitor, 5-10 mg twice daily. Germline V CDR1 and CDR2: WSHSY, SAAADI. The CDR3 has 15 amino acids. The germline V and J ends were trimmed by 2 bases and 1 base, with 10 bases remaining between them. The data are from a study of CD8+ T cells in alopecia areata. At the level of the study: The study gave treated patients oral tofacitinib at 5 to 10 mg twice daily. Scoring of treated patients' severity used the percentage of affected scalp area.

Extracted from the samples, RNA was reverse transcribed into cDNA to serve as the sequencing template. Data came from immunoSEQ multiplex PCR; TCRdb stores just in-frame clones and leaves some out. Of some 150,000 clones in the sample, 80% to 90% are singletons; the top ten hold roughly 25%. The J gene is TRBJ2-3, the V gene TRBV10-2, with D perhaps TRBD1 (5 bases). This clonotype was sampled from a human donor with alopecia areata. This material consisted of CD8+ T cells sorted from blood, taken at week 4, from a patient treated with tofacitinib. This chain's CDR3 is CASSEAGFGTDTQYF. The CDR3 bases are TGCGCCAGCAGTGAGGCAGGGTTCGGCACAGATACGCAGTATTTT.